One sample yielded the 6 T cell receptor beta chains listed below, sequenced in a study of CD8 T cells in ankylosing spondylitis. TCRdb re-analysed the 5' RACE reads in MiXCR, keeping a single row per CDR3 protein. The data contain hundreds of thousands of distinct CDR3 sequences, about 19% of them singletons. Source material: blood, either unsorted or a sorted T cell fraction (not recorded which). The receptors were gathered from a male donor with ankylosing spondylitis or in good health (not recorded which).

There are a few counts of this clonotype. The rearrangement links TRBV5-1 to TRBJ1-4; D might be TRBD1 (5 bases). From germline, CDR1 is SGHRS and CDR2 YFSETQ. CDR3 length: 17 residues. The germline V and J ends were trimmed by 1 base and 0 bases, with 13 bases remaining between them. The CDR3 DNA is TGCGCCAGCAGCTTGCGGGGGATTGCGGCAACTAATGAAAAACTGTTTTTT. Translated: CASSLRGIAATNEKLFF.

J is TRBJ2-1 and V is TRBV18, with D possibly matching TRBD2 (5 bases). The CDR3 covers 17 residues. With 0 bases removed from V and 4 bases from J, the gap between germline ends came to 16 bases. Germline V gene sequence: CDR1 KGHSH, CDR2 LQKENI. The CDR3 DNA reads as TGTGCCAGCTCACCACCCATCAGTTCTGAGGGATACAATGAGCAGTTCTTC. As protein: CASSPPISSEGYNEQFF.

This clonotype showed up just a few times. V usage is TRBV6-2 or TRBV6-3 and J usage is TRBJ1-4; D perhaps matches TRBD1 (5 bases). The V end was cut by 6 bases, the J end by 7 bases, with 12 bases between. Per germline, CDR1 MNHEY and CDR2 SVGEGT. There are 13 residues in the CDR3. CDR3 in DNA: TGTGCCAGCAGGGGGACGGACGGTGAAAAACTGTTTTTT. Its protein product is CASRGTDGEKLFF.

The CDR3 DNA is TGTGCCAGCAGTGAATACCTCCCAGCGGGAGTGGGCACAGATACGCAGTATTTT. Amino acids: CASSEYLPAGVGTDTQYF. The chain links TRBV25-1 to TRBJ2-3; TRBD2 matches 8 bases. V gave up 0 bases and J gave up 1 base; unmatched junction bases: 9. The CDR3 is made up of 18 amino acids. Per the germline V gene, CDR1 is MGHDK and CDR2 is SYGVNS.

This clonotype was seen only a few times. The chain has TRBV5-1 and TRBJ2-2, with 9 bases fitting TRBD2. Germline-derived CDR1 and CDR2 are SGHRS and YFSETQ. The J segment lost 4 bases and the V segment lost 3 bases, leaving 13 bases of the junction unmatched. The CDR3 has 18 residues. In DNA form, the CDR3 reads TGCGCCAGCAGCTCTCCTAGCGGGGAGTGGCCCGCCACCGGGGAGCTGTTTTTT. Protein: CASSSPSGEWPATGELFF.

This clonotype was seen a few times. The chain joins TRBV5-5 to TRBJ1-2, with D uncertain. Germline V gene sequence: CDR1 SGHKS, CDR2 YYEKEE (reference sequence). This CDR3 comprises 12 residues. The V end was cut by 4 bases, the J end by 6 bases, with 10 bases between. The CDR3: CASSPSWDGYTF. The CDR3 coding sequence is TGTGCCAGCAGCCCCTCATGGGATGGCTACACCTTC.